This T cell receptor beta chain was documented in a study of shared clonotypes between healthy human individuals. Study overall: A donor's plate count was three for CD4 naive and three for CD4 memory; CD8 naive had two and CD8 memory one.

Every immunoSEQ plate was one replicate of a subset's evenly spread DNA. Some clones are missing from TCRdb's copy, which holds only in-frame ones; the method was immunoSEQ multiplex PCR. Here the sample spans 2,500,000 or so clones, 90% to 95% being singletons. CD45RA-negative memory and CD45RA+ naive subsets were split from the CD4+ cells. The CDR3 runs to 19 residues. The trim removed 5 bases at V and 3 bases at J, leaving 19 bases unmatched. Germline V gene lookup returns CDR1 MNHEY and CDR2 SMNVEV (reference sequence). Sequenced sample: naive CD4+ T cells from PBMCs. As for subset: CD45RA+ positively selected. The TCR comes from a young man in good health. Some clones in this sample may be carry-over from other donors' samples. V usage is TRBV27 and J usage is TRBJ2-7; 10 nucleotides align to TRBD2. The CDR3 is CASSEWRTSGPALHYEQYF. The CDR3 DNA sequence: TGTGCCAGCAGTGAGTGGAGGACTAGCGGTCCCGCTCTTCACTACGAGCAGTACTTC.